This is a list of T cell receptor beta chains from one sample in a study of T cells in tuberculosis. This table comes from immunoSEQ multiplex PCR, and its TCRdb copy is limited to in-frame clones, with some not included. The repertoire consists of 30,000 to 40,000 clones, with around 96% occurring once and the leading ten covering 6% to 7%. Sequencing used PBMCs. These TCRs come from a donor between 10 and 29 years old with latent tuberculosis or without tuberculosis infection. CDR3s include the opening cysteine and the closing phenylalanine or tryptophan.

v_call: TRBV4-1
j_call: TRBJ1-2
cdr3_length: 12
cdr3_aa: CASSQDRQGRTF

v_call: TRBV2
j_call: TRBJ2-2
cdr3_length: 12
cdr3_aa: CASRGQVGELFF

v_call: TRBV2
j_call: TRBJ2-5
cdr3_length: 15
cdr3_aa: CASRQDSGGQETQYF

v_call: TRBV5-6
j_call: TRBJ1-1
cdr3_length: 16
cdr3_aa: CASSYWDRAVGTEAFF

v_call: TRBV6-6
j_call: TRBJ2-2
cdr3_length: 13
cdr3_aa: CASRQQGTGELFF

v_call: TRBV2
j_call: TRBJ1-2
cdr3_length: 15
cdr3_aa: CASMGSGQAAYGYTF

v_call: TRBV28
j_call: TRBJ1-4
cdr3_length: 13
cdr3_aa: CASSLRVGEKLFF

v_call: TRBV7-9
j_call: TRBJ1-4
cdr3_length: 16
cdr3_aa: CASTLAGAGANEKLFF

v_call: TRBV5-1
j_call: TRBJ1-2
cdr3_length: 14
cdr3_aa: CASSQPQGNYGYTF

v_call: TRBV11-3
j_call: TRBJ1-2
cdr3_length: 19
cdr3_aa: CASPDSAASKRCEEGGYTF

v_call: TRBV2
j_call: TRBJ2-1
cdr3_length: 15
cdr3_aa: CASTTPLAGGVEQFF

v_call: TRBV2
j_call: TRBJ2-7
cdr3_length: 17
cdr3_aa: CAARVGPRGGDSYEQYF

v_call: TRBV19
j_call: TRBJ1-5
cdr3_length: 14
cdr3_aa: CASNSRGANQPQHF

v_call: TRBV5-3
j_call: TRBJ1-2
cdr3_length: 16
cdr3_aa: CARSLSRRQGYYGYTF

v_call: TRBV19
j_call: TRBJ1-1
cdr3_length: 13
cdr3_aa: CASSIQQGSEAFF

v_call: TRBV7-8
j_call: TRBJ2-7
cdr3_length: 13
cdr3_aa: CASSLRVPYEQYF

v_call: TRBV5-6
j_call: TRBJ1-2
cdr3_length: 15
cdr3_aa: CASSLALTATYGYTF

v_call: TRBV13
j_call: TRBJ2-1
cdr3_length: 19
cdr3_aa: CASSLEGQGAIFRVNEQFF

v_call: TRBV18
j_call: TRBJ1-1
cdr3_length: 16
cdr3_aa: CASSPDRGSMNTEAFF

v_call: TRBV2
j_call: TRBJ2-7
cdr3_length: 14
cdr3_aa: CASRASGSYYEQYF

v_call: TRBV14
j_call: TRBJ1-3
cdr3_length: 15
cdr3_aa: CASRGQGLLRNTIYF

v_call: TRBV6-6
j_call: TRBJ2-7
cdr3_length: 12
cdr3_aa: CASIGFTLEQYF

v_call: TRBV19
j_call: TRBJ1-5
cdr3_length: 13
cdr3_aa: CASSLDLNQPQHF

v_call: TRBV6-1
j_call: TRBJ2-1
cdr3_length: 14
cdr3_aa: CASSASGDYNEQFF

v_call: TRBV5-1
j_call: TRBJ1-1
cdr3_length: 12
cdr3_aa: CASSLVGESSFF

v_call: TRBV7-9
j_call: TRBJ1-2
cdr3_length: 14
cdr3_aa: CASLGDRGHNGYTF

v_call: TRBV19
j_call: TRBJ1-1
cdr3_length: 14
cdr3_aa: CASSPRFGGSEAFF

v_call: TRBV30
j_call: TRBJ1-5
cdr3_length: 17
cdr3_aa: CAWNPGQVSFSNQPQHF

v_call: TRBV19
j_call: TRBJ2-5
cdr3_length: 13
cdr3_aa: CASKGRGSETQYF

v_call: TRBV9
j_call: TRBJ2-7
cdr3_length: 14
cdr3_aa: CASSVADRGYEQYF

v_call: TRBV5-1
j_call: TRBJ2-2
cdr3_length: 17
cdr3_aa: CASSWGTGGGGAGELFF

v_call: TRBV2
j_call: TRBJ2-2
cdr3_length: 14
cdr3_aa: CASRSGSGTGELFF

v_call: TRBV14
j_call: TRBJ1-1
cdr3_length: 14
cdr3_aa: CASSQVRSGTEAFF

v_call: TRBV14
j_call: TRBJ2-7
cdr3_length: 14
cdr3_aa: CASRSGPVTYEQYF

v_call: TRBV10-3
j_call: TRBJ2-1
cdr3_length: 16
cdr3_aa: CAISGLAGVRGNEQFF

v_call: TRBV12-5
j_call: TRBJ2-1
cdr3_length: 13
cdr3_aa: CASGTPQGYEQFF

v_call: TRBV30
j_call: TRBJ2-6
cdr3_length: 14
cdr3_aa: CAWSSYSGANVLTF